Listed below are T cell receptor beta chains from one sample, sequenced in a study of blood T cell repertoires in COVID-19. Sequencing was performed with immunoSEQ multiplex PCR; in TCRdb, only in-frame clones are kept and a portion is missing. The sample gives 170,000 or so clones, around 85% of which show up once; around 6.2% is in the top ten. The sample taken for sequencing was PBMCs or T cells enriched from blood (not recorded which). These receptor sequences come from a man aged 35-49 years who had recovered from COVID-19. CDR3s include the opening cysteine and the closing phenylalanine or tryptophan. The D gene is left open where the match is weak. Some rows have no size entry. The others give once, few or many, or a class for an expanded clone.

j_call cdr3_length clone_size d_call v_call cdr3_nt cdr3_aa
TRBJ1-2 14 . . TRBV25-1 TGTGCCAGCAGTGAGGCAGGGCTCAGCTATGGCTACACCTTC CASSEAGLSYGYTF
TRBJ1-6 14 . . TRBV28 TGTGCCAGCAGCTGGGAGGTCTCTAATTCACCCCTCCACTTT CASSWEVSNSPLHF
TRBJ1-1 13 . . TRBV24-1 TGTGCCACCAGTGATTTAACCGGCAGGGGAGCTTTCTTT CATSDLTGRGAFF
TRBJ2-7 12 . TRBD2 TRBV28 TGTGCCAGCGGGACTAGCGGGAACGAGCAGTACTTC CASGTSGNEQYF
TRBJ2-7 16 . . TRBV5-1 TGCGCCAGCAGCTCAGAACCGGGAGTTAGCTCCTACGAGCAGTACTTC CASSSEPGVSSYEQYF
TRBJ1-2 16 . . TRBV19 TGTGCCAGTACCCACGAGGGAGGGAGGACCAACTATGGCTACACCTTC CASTHEGGRTNYGYTF
TRBJ2-1 18 once TRBD2 TRBV10-3 TGTGCCATCAGTGTGGGCTCCCCTAGCGGGAGGGCCGGGAGTGAGCAGTTCTTC CAISVGSPSGRAGSEQFF
TRBJ1-2 14 . TRBD1 TRBV28 TGTGCCAGCAGTCTACCAGACAGGGACTATGGCTACACCTTC CASSLPDRDYGYTF
TRBJ2-2 14 . TRBD1 TRBV28 TGTGCCAGCAGTCCGGGGACAGGATACGGGGAGCTGTTTTTT CASSPGTGYGELFF
TRBJ2-2 14 . . TRBV14 TGTGCCAGCAGCCCTTACTATAACACCGGGGAGCTGTTTTTT CASSPYYNTGELFF
TRBJ1-2 13 once . TRBV2 TGTGCCAGCAGTGTAGCCGGGGATCAGGGCTACACCTTC CASSVAGDQGYTF
TRBJ1-1 17 . TRBD1 TRBV9 TGTGCCAGCAGCGTATCTCGGACAGGGGGTATGAACACTGAAGCTTTCTTT CASSVSRTGGMNTEAFF
TRBJ2-7 14 . . TRBV11-2 TGTGCCAGCAGCTTAATCACCACAGAAGGCGAGCAGTACTTC CASSLITTEGEQYF
TRBJ1-2 14 . . TRBV5-5 TGTGCCAGCAGCTTGGGAGGGAATGGCTATGGCTACACCTTC CASSLGGNGYGYTF
TRBJ2-1 13 . . TRBV28 TGTGCCAGCAGTGACGGGGGATACAATGAGCAGTTCTTC CASSDGGYNEQFF
TRBJ2-7 16 . TRBD1 TRBV27 TGTGCCAGCAGTCCGAACCCGGGACAGGGATCAACCGAGCAGTACTTC CASSPNPGQGSTEQYF
TRBJ1-1 14 . TRBD1 TRBV2 TGTGCCAGCAAGACAGGGGGGAGTAACACTGAAGCTTTCTTT CASKTGGSNTEAFF
TRBJ1-4 15 . . TRBV4-1 TGCGCCAGCAGCCAAGATCCTGGGAGAGGGGAAAAACTGTTTTTT CASSQDPGRGEKLFF
TRBJ1-5 13 . . TRBV9 TGTGCCAGCAGCGTAGATGCCGGTCAGCCCCAGCATTTT CASSVDAGQPQHF
TRBJ2-7 21 . . TRBV2 TGTGCCACCGACCGAAAAACCGTGACGGCGCCCCTTGGGGTGGCAAGCGGCGAGCAGTACTTC CATDRKTVTAPLGVASGEQYF
TRBJ2-1 12 . . TRBV5-1 TGCGCCAGCAGCTTGGAGGGGGATGAGCAGTTCTTC CASSLEGDEQFF
TRBJ2-1 16 . TRBD1 TRBV7-6 TGTGCCAGCAGCTTAGAGACAGGGGGCGGCACCAATGAGCAGTTCTTC CASSLETGGGTNEQFF
TRBJ1-2 13 once TRBD1 TRBV12-3/TRBV12-4 TGTGCCAGCAGTTCCACAGGGGGGCGAGGCTACACCTTC CASSSTGGRGYTF
TRBJ1-2 14 . TRBD1 TRBV5-1 TGCGCCAGCAGATTTGACAGGGGCGTTAGGGGCTACACCTTC CASRFDRGVRGYTF
TRBJ1-2 12 . . TRBV9 TGTGCCAGCAGCGTTCAAGGGGCGGACTACACCTTC CASSVQGADYTF
TRBJ2-7 12 . TRBD1 TRBV2 TGTGCCAGCCGACAGGGGGGGTACGAGCAGTACTTC CASRQGGYEQYF
TRBJ1-1 14 . TRBD1 TRBV3-1/TRBV3-2 TGTGCCAGCAGCCCGCGACAGGGAGGCACTGAAGCTTTCTTT CASSPRQGGTEAFF